This TCR beta chain was found in a study of radiotherapy plus CTLA-4 blockade in lung cancer. Study-wide background: In 18% of patients, objective responses were seen; 31% had disease control.

Of note for this clone: The antigen is unknown.

V gave up 5 bases and J gave up 1 base, with 15 bases separating them. This CDR3 region has 15 residues. CDR1 MDHEN and CDR2 SYDVKM come from the germline V gene. Measured with immunoSEQ multiplex PCR; TCRdb has only the in-frame clones, and not every one. The profile covers tens of thousands of clones, with about 83% appearing a single time and around 0.8% taken by the ten largest. Overall study results and limits: Peripheral blood showed expansion of tumor-derived TCR clones after radiotherapy and ipilimumab. Among reported predictors of response, early blood T cell clone dynamics with interferon-beta performed best.

The starting material was peripheral blood, obtained from a patient treated with radiotherapy plus ipilimumab. This receptor was identified in a human donor with non-small cell lung cancer who had stable disease on radiotherapy plus ipilimumab. The chain recombines TRBV28 with TRBJ2-7; the D is unclear. Written as DNA, the CDR3 is TGTGCCAGCAGTCCCACGGGCACCCGATCCTACGAGCAGTACTTC. Protein product: CASSPTGTRSYEQYF.